These T cell receptor beta chains were read from a single sample in a study of CD8 T cells in ankylosing spondylitis. MiXCR, run by TCRdb on the 5' RACE reads, gives a single entry per CDR3 protein. The sample contains 150,000 to 200,000 distinct CDR3 sequences, roughly 18% of which appear only once. Sequencing was performed on blood, either unsorted or a sorted T cell fraction (not recorded which). All receptors come from a male donor between 5 and 35 years old with ankylosing spondylitis or in good health (not recorded which). The CDR3 runs from the conserved cysteine through the conserved F or W. The D gene is left open where the match is weak. Clone size, where shown, is once, few, many, or a class for clones that have expanded.

>TRBJ2-5|many|TRBV5-1|TRBD2
CASSSTSRETQYF
TGCGCCAGCAGCTCGACTAGCCGGGAGACCCAGTACTTC
>TRBJ2-1|many|TRBV20-1|NA
CSAVGTREQFF
TGCAGTGCCGTTGGTACTCGTGAGCAGTTCTTC
>TRBJ2-2|many|TRBV12-3/TRBV12-4|NA
CATRANTGELFF
TGTGCCACCAGGGCGAACACCGGGGAGCTGTTTTTT
>TRBJ2-7|NA|TRBV6-5|NA
CASSYLGSVYEQYF
TGTGCCAGCAGTTACTTGGGTTCTGTCTACGAGCAGTACTTC
>TRBJ2-1|many|TRBV9|NA
CASPDARTYNEQFF
TGTGCCAGCCCGGACGCGAGAACCTACAATGAGCAGTTCTTC
>TRBJ2-1|many|TRBV20-1|TRBD2
CSAISGRADNEQFF
TGCAGTGCTATCAGCGGGAGGGCCGACAATGAGCAGTTCTTC
>TRBJ2-7|NA|TRBV27|NA
CASSLSVTSYEQYF
TGTGCCAGCAGTTTATCGGTCACCTCCTACGAGCAGTACTTC
>TRBJ2-1|few|TRBV7-6|TRBD2
CASSQGTSGGTYNEQFF
TGTGCCAGCAGCCAGGGGACTAGCGGGGGGACCTACAATGAGCAGTTCTTC
>TRBJ2-3|many|TRBV11-2|NA
CASSLAGRGGTGFSTDTQYF
TGTGCCAGCAGCTTAGCTGGCAGGGGGGGAACGGGATTCAGCACAGATACGCAGTATTTT
>TRBJ2-3|many|TRBV10-3|NA
CAISSPGDTQYF
TGTGCCATCAGTTCACCTGGAGATACGCAGTATTTT
>TRBJ2-7|many|TRBV7-2|NA
CASSYDRLYEQYF
TGTGCCAGCAGCTACGACAGGCTCTACGAGCAGTACTTC
>TRBJ2-1|many|TRBV20-1|NA
CSASRALEGKPNEQFF
TGCAGTGCTAGCCGGGCCCTAGAAGGGAAACCGAATGAGCAGTTCTTC